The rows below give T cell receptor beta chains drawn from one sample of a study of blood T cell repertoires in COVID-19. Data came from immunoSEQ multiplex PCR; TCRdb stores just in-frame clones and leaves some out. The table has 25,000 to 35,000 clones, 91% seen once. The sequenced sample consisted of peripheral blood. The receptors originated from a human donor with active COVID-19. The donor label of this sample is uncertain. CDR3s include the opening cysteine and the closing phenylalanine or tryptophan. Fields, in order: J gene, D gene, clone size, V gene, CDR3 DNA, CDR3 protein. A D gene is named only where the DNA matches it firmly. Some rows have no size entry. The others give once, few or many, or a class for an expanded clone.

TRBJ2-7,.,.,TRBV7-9,TGTGCCAGCAGCTCTCTCCTGCGACCCGGGACACCTACTTCCTACGAGCAGTACTTC,CASSSLLRPGTPTSYEQYF
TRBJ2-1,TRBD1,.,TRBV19,TGTGCCAGTAGATTACCGGGACAGGGAAGGAATGAGCAGTTCTTC,CASRLPGQGRNEQFF
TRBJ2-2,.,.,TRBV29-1,TGCAGCGTTGAAGCCTTAGAGTTCGGGGAGCTGTTTTTT,CSVEALEFGELFF
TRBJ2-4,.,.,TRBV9,TGTGCCAGCAGCGTAGGAGGCGTCCCCAAAAACATTCAGTACTTC,CASSVGGVPKNIQYF
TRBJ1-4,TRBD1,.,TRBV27,TGTGCCAGCAGACAGGGGGCGCGAGGGGAAAAACTGTTTTTT,CASRQGARGEKLFF
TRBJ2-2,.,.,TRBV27,TGTGCCAGCAGTTCCTCCCGGGGTCCCGGGGAGCTGTTTTTT,CASSSSRGPGELFF
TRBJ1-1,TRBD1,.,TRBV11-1,TGTGCCAGCAGCCAGGGGACAGGGGTAACTGAAGCTTTCTTT,CASSQGTGVTEAFF
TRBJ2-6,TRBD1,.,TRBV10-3,TGTGCCTCGGAACAGGGGGCGAGTGGGGCCAACGTCCTGACTTTC,CASEQGASGANVLTF
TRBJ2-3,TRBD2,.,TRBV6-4,TGTGCCAGCAGTGAGGGGACTAGCGGGGGAGGCACAGATACGCAGTATTTT,CASSEGTSGGGTDTQYF
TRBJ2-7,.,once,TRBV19,TGTGCCAGTAGGAACAGGGCCTCCTACGAGCAGTACTTC,CASRNRASYEQYF
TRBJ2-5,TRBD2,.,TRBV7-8,TGTGCCAGCAGCTCCCAAGCGGGGGGACTTCAAGAGACCCAGTACTTC,CASSSQAGGLQETQYF
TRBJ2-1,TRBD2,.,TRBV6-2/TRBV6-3,TGTGCCAGCAGTTACGGGACTAGCGTACCCAATGAGCAGTTCTTC,CASSYGTSVPNEQFF
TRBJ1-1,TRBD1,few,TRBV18,TGTGCCAGCTCTCCCGGGGCAGGGGGCCTCACTGAAGCTTTCTTT,CASSPGAGGLTEAFF
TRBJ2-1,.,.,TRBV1,TGCACCAGCAGCCCCCGCCTCTTAGCGGGAGGGGGCAGGAATGAGCAGTTCTTC,CTSSPRLLAGGGRNEQFF
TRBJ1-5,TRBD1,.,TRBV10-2,TGCGCCAGCAGTACGGACAGGGTTGGCAATCAGCCCCAGCATTTT,CASSTDRVGNQPQHF
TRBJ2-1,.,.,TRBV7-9,TGTGCCAGCAGCTTAAGTCAGGGGGGACACAATGAGCAGTTCTTC,CASSLSQGGHNEQFF
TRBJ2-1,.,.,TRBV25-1,TGTGCCAGCAGTGAATTGGGGGCTCACAATGAGCAGTTCTTC,CASSELGAHNEQFF
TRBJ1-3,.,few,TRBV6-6,TGTGCCAGCAGTTCAAGGGACACCTCTGGAAACACCATATATTTT,CASSSRDTSGNTIYF
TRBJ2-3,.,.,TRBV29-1,TGCAGCGTTGGGACAGACACAGATACGCAGTATTTT,CSVGTDTDTQYF
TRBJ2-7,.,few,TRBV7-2,TGTGCCAGCGGTACAAGAGGACTGAGCTACGAGCAGTACTTC,CASGTRGLSYEQYF
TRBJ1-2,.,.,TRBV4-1,TGCGCCAGCAGCCAAGATGGGCAGGTCTATGGCTACACCTTC,CASSQDGQVYGYTF
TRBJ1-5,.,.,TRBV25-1,TGTGCCAGCAGTTGGGCCGACAATCAGCCCCAGCATTTT,CASSWADNQPQHF
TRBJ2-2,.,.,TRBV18,TGTGCCAGCTCCCCGGGAAGACCAAACACCGGGGAGCTGTTTTTT,CASSPGRPNTGELFF
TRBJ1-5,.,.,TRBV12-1,TGTGCCATTACAGGGGAGTGTAATAGCAATCAGCCCCAGCATTTT,CAITGECNSNQPQHF
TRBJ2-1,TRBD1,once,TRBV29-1,TGCAGCGTCTATGAAGGGACAGGGAGGAATGAGCAGTTCTTC,CSVYEGTGRNEQFF
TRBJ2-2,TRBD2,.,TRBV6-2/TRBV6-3,TGTGCCAGCAGTTACGGCGGGGGGGCCTCGGCCGGGGAGCTGTTTTTT,CASSYGGGASAGELFF
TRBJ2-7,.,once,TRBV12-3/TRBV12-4,TGTGCCAGCACCAGTGACAGCTACGAGCAGTACTTC,CASTSDSYEQYF
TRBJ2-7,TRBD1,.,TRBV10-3,TGTGCCATCAGTGAGTCGACAGGGGGCGGGTACGAGCAGTACTTC,CAISESTGGGYEQYF
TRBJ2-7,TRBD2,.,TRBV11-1,TGTGCCAGCAGCTTAGCGAGAACTAGCGGGGGTTCCTACGAGCAGTACTTC,CASSLARTSGGSYEQYF
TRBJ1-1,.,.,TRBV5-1,TGCGCCAGCAGCGCACAGGATTTGGACACTGAAGCTTTCTTT,CASSAQDLDTEAFF
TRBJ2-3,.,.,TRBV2,TGTGCCAGCAGTGGCCATAAGCCGAGCGGTTTGGATACGCAGTATTTT,CASSGHKPSGLDTQYF
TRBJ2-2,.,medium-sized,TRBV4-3,TGCGCCAGCAGCCCAAAAACGGCGGGGACGAACACCGGGGAGCTGTTTTTT,CASSPKTAGTNTGELFF
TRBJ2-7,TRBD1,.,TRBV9,TGTGCCAGCAGCCGGGGACAGGGATCCTACGAGCAGTACTTC,CASSRGQGSYEQYF
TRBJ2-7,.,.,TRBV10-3,TGTGCCATCAGTGACGGTGGAGCGGAAGGGCAGTACTTC,CAISDGGAEGQYF
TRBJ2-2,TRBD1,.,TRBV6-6,TGTGCCAGCAGTCACCCCGGACAGGGGGTTAAGGGCGGGGAGCTGTTTTTT,CASSHPGQGVKGGELFF
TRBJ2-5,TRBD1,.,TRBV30,TGTGCCTGGAGGGGACAGTCTCAAGAGACCCAGTACTTC,CAWRGQSQETQYF
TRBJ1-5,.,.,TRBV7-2,TGTGCCAGCAGCTCATCGGGGGGGGAACAGCCCCAGCATTTT,CASSSSGGEQPQHF
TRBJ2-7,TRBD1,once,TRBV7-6,TGTGCCAGCAGCTTAGATGGGACAGCCCTCTACGAGCAGTACTTC,CASSLDGTALYEQYF
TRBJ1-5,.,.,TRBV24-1,TGTGCCACCAGTGTTGGGGGCCACCAGCATTTT,CATSVGGHQHF
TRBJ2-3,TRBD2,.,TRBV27,TGTGCCAGCAGTTTAAGGACGGGGACTAGCGGCACAGATACGCAGTATTTT,CASSLRTGTSGTDTQYF
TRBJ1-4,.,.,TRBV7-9,TGTGCCAGCAGCTTCGGGGGGAGCGAAAAACTGTTTTTT,CASSFGGSEKLFF
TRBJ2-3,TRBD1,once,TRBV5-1,TGCGCCAGCAGCCCTGGGACAGGGGGAGAAACAGATACGCAGTATTTT,CASSPGTGGETDTQYF
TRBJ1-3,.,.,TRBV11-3,TGTGCCAGCAGCTTAGATGCGGCCTCTGGAAACACCATATATTTT,CASSLDAASGNTIYF
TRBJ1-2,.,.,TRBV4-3,TGCGCCAGCAGCCAAGATCGCACAGGGCTTCGGAACTATGGCTACACCTTC,CASSQDRTGLRNYGYTF
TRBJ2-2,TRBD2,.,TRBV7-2,TGTGCCAGCTCACCCCCCGGGAGGTCGAACACCGGGGAGCTGTTTTTT,CASSPPGRSNTGELFF
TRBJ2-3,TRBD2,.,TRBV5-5,TGTGCCAGCAGCCCCGGGCAGACTAGCGGGAAGGATACGCAGTATTTT,CASSPGQTSGKDTQYF
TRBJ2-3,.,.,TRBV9,TGTGCCAGCAGCACCAGGGCAGATACGCAGTATTTT,CASSTRADTQYF
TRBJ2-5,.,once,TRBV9,TGTGCCAGCAGCGTCGGGGTCCAGTCAGAGACCCAGTACTTC,CASSVGVQSETQYF
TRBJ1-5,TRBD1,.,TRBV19,TGTGCCAGTAGTATAACAGGGGACAATCAGCCCCAGCATTTT,CASSITGDNQPQHF
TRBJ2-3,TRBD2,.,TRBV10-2,TGCGCCAGCAGTGCTAAGCGGGGGGGAGAAGATACGCAGTATTTT,CASSAKRGGEDTQYF
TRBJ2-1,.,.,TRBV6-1,TGTGCCAGCAGTGAAGAGATTCCCTCCAGGCAGTTCTTC,CASSEEIPSRQFF
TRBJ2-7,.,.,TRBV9,TGTGCCAGCAGCGTAGACGGGACTCCTCGACAGTACTTC,CASSVDGTPRQYF
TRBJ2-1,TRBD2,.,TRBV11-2,TGTGCCAGCAGCCCCCCCCCTAGCGGGGCCTACAATGAGCAGTTCTTC,CASSPPPSGAYNEQFF